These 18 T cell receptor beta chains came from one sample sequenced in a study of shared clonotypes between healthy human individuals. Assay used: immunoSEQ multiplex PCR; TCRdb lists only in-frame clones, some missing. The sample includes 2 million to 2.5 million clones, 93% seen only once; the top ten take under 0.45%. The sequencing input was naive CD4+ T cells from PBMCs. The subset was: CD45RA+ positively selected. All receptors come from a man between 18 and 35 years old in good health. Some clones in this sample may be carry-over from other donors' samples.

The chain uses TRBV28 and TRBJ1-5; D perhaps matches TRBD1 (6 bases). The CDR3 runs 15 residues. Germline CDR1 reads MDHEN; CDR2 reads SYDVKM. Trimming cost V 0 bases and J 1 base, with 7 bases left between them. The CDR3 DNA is TGTGCCAGCAGTTTATGGCAGGGGAGCAATCAGCCCCAGCATTTT. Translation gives CASSLWQGSNQPQHF.

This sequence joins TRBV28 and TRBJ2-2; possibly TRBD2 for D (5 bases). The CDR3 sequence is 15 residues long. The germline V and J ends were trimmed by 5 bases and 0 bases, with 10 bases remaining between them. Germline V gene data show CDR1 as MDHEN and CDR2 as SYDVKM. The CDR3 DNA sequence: TGTGCCAGCAGTCAGCCCGGGACGAACACCGGGGAGCTGTTTTTT. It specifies CASSQPGTNTGELFF. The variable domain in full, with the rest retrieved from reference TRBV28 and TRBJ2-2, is DVKVTQSSRYLVKRTGEKVFLECVQDMDHENMFWYRQDPGLGLRLIYFSYDVKMKEKGDIPEGYSVSREKKERFSLILESASTNQTSMYLCASSQPGTNTGELFFGEGSRLTVL.

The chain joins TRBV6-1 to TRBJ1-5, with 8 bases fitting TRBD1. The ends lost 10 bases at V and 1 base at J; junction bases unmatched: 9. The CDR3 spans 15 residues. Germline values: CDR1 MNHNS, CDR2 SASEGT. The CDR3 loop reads CATNIQGGSNQPQHF. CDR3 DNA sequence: TGTGCCACAAACATACAGGGGGGCAGCAATCAGCCCCAGCATTTT.

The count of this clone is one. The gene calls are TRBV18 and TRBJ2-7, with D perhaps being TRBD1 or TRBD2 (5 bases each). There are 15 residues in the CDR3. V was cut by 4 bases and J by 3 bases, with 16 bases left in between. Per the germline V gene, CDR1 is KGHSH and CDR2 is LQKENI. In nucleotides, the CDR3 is TGTGCCAGCTCACGGGGGAAGGGGACGAGCTACGAGCAGTACTTC. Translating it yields CASSRGKGTSYEQYF.

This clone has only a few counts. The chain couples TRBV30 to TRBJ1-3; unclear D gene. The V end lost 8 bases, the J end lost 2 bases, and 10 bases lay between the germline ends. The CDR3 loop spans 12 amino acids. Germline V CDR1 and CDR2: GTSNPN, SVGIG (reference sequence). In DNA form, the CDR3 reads TGTGCCCTGGGGTTTGCTGGAAACACCATATATTTT. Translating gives CALGFAGNTIYF. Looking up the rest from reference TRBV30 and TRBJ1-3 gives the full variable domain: SQTIHQWPATLVQPVGSPLSLECTVEGTSNPNLYWYRQAAGRGLQLLFYSVGIGQISSEVPQNLSASRPQDRQFILSSKKLLLSDSGFYLCALGFAGNTIYFGEGSWLTVV.

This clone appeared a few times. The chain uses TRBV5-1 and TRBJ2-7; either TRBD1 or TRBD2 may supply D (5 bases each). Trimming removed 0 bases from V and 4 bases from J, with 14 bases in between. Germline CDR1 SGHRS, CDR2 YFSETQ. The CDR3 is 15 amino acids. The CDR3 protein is CASSLVSGTTYEQYF. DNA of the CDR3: TGCGCCAGCAGCTTGGTTTCAGGGACGACGTACGAGCAGTACTTC.

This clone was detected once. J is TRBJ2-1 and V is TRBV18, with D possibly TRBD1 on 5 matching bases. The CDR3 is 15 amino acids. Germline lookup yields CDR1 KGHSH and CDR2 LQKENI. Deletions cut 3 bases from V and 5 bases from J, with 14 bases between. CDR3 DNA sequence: TGTGCCAGCTCACCCTCCAGGGTGGCCGACAATGAGCAGTTCTTC. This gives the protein CASSPSRVADNEQFF.

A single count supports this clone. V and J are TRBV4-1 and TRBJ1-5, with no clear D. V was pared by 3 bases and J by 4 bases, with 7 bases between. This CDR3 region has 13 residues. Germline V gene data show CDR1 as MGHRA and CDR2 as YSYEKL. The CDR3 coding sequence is TGCGCCAGCAGCCAGCCGAGGAATCAGCCCCAGCATTTT. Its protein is CASSQPRNQPQHF.

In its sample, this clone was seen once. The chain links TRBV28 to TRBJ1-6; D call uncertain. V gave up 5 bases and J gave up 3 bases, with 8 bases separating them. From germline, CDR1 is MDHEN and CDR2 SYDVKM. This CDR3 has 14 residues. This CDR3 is CASSGEGYNSPLHF. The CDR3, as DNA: TGTGCCAGCAGTGGAGAAGGCTATAATTCACCCCTCCACTTT.

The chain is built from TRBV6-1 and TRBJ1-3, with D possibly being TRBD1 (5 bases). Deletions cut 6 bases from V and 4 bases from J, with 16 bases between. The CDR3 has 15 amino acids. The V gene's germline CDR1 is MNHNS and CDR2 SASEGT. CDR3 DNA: TGTGCCAGCAGCCCGGGGGACCTAGGGGGAAACACCATATATTTT. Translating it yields CASSPGDLGGNTIYF.

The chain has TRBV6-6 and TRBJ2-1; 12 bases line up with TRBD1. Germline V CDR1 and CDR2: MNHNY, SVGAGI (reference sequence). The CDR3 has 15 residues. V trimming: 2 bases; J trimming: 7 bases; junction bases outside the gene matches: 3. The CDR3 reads CASSYRDRGQNEQFF. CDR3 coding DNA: TGTGCCAGCAGTTACCGGGACAGGGGGCAAAATGAGCAGTTCTTC.

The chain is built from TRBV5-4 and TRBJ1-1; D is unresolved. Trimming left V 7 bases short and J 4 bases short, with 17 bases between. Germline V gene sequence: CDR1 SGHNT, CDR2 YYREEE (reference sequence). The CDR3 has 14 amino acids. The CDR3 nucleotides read TGTGCCAGCGGTGTTGGGAGGGCTGCCACTGAAGCTTTCTTT. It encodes CASGVGRAATEAFF. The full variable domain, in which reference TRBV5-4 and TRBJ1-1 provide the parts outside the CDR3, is ETGVTQSPTHLIKTRGQQVTLRCSSQSGHNTVSWYQQALGQGPQFIFQYYREEENGRGNFPPRFSGLQFPNYSSELNVNALELDDSALYLCASGVGRAATEAFFGQGTRLTVV.

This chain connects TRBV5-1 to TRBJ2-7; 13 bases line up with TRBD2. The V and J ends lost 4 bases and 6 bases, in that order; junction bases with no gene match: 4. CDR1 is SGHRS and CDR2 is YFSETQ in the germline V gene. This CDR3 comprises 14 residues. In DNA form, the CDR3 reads TGCGCCAGCAGCCGGACTAGCGGGAGTGGCGAGCAGTACTTC. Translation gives CASSRTSGSGEQYF.

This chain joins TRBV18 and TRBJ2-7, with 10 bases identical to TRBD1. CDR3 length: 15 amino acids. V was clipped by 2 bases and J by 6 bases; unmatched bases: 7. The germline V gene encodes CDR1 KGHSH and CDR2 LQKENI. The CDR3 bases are TGTGCCAGCTCACCAGCGACAGGGGGCGTGGGCGAGCAGTACTTC. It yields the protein CASSPATGGVGEQYF.

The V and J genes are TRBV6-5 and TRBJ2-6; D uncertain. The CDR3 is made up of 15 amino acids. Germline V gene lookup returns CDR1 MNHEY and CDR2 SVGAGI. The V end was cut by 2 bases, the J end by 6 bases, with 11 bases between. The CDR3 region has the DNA TGTGCCAGCAGTTACAGTACCCCTCCGGCCAACGTCCTGACTTTC. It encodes CASSYSTPPANVLTF.

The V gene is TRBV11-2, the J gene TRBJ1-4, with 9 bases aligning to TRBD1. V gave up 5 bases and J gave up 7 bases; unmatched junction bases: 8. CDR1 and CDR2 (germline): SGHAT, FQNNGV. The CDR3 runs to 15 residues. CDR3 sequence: CASSPGGTGTEKLFF. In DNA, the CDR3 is TGTGCCAGCAGCCCCGGGGGGACAGGGACTGAAAAACTGTTTTTT.

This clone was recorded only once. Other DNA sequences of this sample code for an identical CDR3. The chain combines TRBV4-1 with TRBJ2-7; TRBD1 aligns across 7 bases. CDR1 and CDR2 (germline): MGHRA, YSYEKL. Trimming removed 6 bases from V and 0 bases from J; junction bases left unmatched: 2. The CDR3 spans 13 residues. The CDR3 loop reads CASRGTASYEQYF. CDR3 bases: TGCGCCAGCAGGGGGACAGCCTCCTACGAGCAGTACTTC.

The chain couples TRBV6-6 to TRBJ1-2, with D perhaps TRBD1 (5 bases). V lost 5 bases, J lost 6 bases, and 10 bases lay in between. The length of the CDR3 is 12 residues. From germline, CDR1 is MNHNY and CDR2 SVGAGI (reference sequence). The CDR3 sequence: CASSPVGDGYTF. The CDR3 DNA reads TGTGCCAGCAGTCCCGTGGGGGATGGCTACACCTTC.